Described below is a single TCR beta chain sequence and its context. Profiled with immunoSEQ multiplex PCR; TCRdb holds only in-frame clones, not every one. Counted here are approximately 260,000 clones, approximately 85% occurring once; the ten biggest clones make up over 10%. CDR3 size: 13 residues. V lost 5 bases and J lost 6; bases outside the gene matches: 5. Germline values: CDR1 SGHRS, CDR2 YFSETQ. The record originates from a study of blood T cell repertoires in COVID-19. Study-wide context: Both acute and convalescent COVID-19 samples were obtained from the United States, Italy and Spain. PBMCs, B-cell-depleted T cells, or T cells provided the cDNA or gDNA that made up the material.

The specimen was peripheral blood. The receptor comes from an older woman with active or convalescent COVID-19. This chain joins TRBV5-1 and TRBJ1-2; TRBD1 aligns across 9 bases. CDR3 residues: CASRPTGGDGYTF. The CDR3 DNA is TGCGCCAGCAGGCCCACAGGGGGCGATGGCTACACCTTC.